This T cell receptor beta chain stems from a study of blood T cell repertoires in COVID-19. This clone was found once. For recovered donors of Cohort 3, there were two negative PCRs, clearance, or symptom resolution. Authors' processing steps: How many nucleated cells were present was estimated from reference gene primer amplification. Data came from immunoSEQ multiplex PCR; TCRdb stores just in-frame clones and leaves some out. D and trimming were read from the DNA, whereas the V and J calls and clone size are those reported in that table. This table holds about 200,000 clones, roughly nine tenths found once. Germline-derived CDR1 and CDR2 are SGHVS and FNYEAQ. Trimming stripped 2 bases from V and 3 bases from J, with 11 bases between. This CDR3 comprises 15 residues.

The gene calls are TRBV7-6 and TRBJ1-3; D unclear. The receptor was derived from a woman aged 18-29 years who had recovered from COVID-19. Sequenced: PBMCs or T cells enriched from blood (not recorded which). CDR3 in DNA: TGTGCCAGCAGCTTATCGTTAACAATTGGAAACACCATATATTTT. Its protein product is CASSLSLTIGNTIYF.